These 6 T cell receptor beta chains share one sample of origin, sequenced in a study of patients and donors after allogeneic stem cell transplantation. TCRdb independently ran MiXCR on the RT-PCR reads; one entry per CDR3 protein. The sample records about 410,000 distinct CDR3 sequences, around 15% being singletons. Sequencing was carried out using blood, either unsorted or a sorted T cell fraction (not recorded which). The receptors come from a human donor who was either an allogeneic HSCT recipient or a stem cell or donor lymphocyte infusion donor (not recorded which). It is not recorded whose cells these are; they may come from a transplant donor.

This clonotype has only a few counts. The V and J genes are TRBV2 and TRBJ1-3; no clear D gene. Per germline, CDR1 SNHLY and CDR2 FYNNEI. The CDR3 totals 14 residues. V was pared by 6 bases and J by 4 bases, with 13 bases between. The CDR3 is CASSGLTSGNTIYF. CDR3 coding DNA: TGTGCCAGCAGCGGACTGACGTCGGGAAACACCATATATTTT.

The chain is built from TRBV9 and TRBJ1-1, with D possibly matching TRBD1 (5 bases). The CDR3 is 14 amino acids. V was cut by 5 bases and J by 5 bases, with 16 bases left in between. Germline V CDR1 and CDR2: SGDLS, YYNGEE. CDR3 sequence (DNA): TGTGCCAGCAGTTTGGGACCCTCGGGGACTGAAGCTTTCTTT. It encodes CASSLGPSGTEAFF.

Turning to this clonotype: It may be a read error: a sequence one base away is much more abundant. CDR3 protein: CAWNGNTEAFF. In DNA, the CDR3 is TGTGCCTGGAACGGGAACACTGAAGCTTTCTTT. The chain employs TRBV30 and TRBJ1-1; D not certain. Trimming left V 4 bases short and J 1 base short, with 4 bases between. CDR3 length: 11 amino acids. CDR1 is GTSNPN, CDR2 SVGIG, per germline (reference sequence).

The V and J genes are TRBV3-1 and TRBJ2-5, with D possibly called TRBD1 or TRBD2 (5 bases each). Germline V CDR1 and CDR2: LGHDT, YNNKEL (reference sequence). CDR3 length: 16 amino acids. Trimming removed 0 bases from V and 1 base from J, with 12 bases in between. The CDR3 DNA is TGTGCCAGCAGCCAAGACAACCGGGGCTTCCAAGAGACCCAGTACTTC. Translating gives CASSQDNRGFQETQYF.

In its sample, this clonotype was seen a few times. The rearrangement uses TRBV25-1 and TRBJ1-1, with D maybe TRBD1 (5 bases). V was clipped by 7 bases and J by 1 base, with 16 bases between them. The CDR3 is 15 amino acids. CDR1 MGHDK and CDR2 SYGVNS come from the germline V gene. CDR3 protein: CASTRMGGGNTEAFF. The CDR3 DNA reads TGTGCCAGCACTCGGATGGGGGGAGGGAACACTGAAGCTTTCTTT. The whole variable domain, filled in from reference TRBV25-1 and TRBJ1-1, reads EADIYQTPRYLVIGTGKKITLECSQTMGHDKMYWYQQDPGMELHLIHYSYGVNSTEKGDLSSESTVSRIRTEHFPLTLESARPSHTSQYLCASTRMGGGNTEAFFGQGTRLTVV.

This clonotype showed up just a few times. This chain uses TRBV5-6 with TRBJ1-3; D unresolved. The germline gives CDR1 SGHDT, CDR2 YYEEEE. The CDR3 is 15 amino acids. Between the trimmed V and J ends, which lost 0 bases and 0 bases, there was a span of 7 bases. The CDR3 DNA follows: TGTGCCAGCAGCTTGGTGACAAGCTCTGGAAACACCATATATTTT. Translating it yields CASSLVTSSGNTIYF.